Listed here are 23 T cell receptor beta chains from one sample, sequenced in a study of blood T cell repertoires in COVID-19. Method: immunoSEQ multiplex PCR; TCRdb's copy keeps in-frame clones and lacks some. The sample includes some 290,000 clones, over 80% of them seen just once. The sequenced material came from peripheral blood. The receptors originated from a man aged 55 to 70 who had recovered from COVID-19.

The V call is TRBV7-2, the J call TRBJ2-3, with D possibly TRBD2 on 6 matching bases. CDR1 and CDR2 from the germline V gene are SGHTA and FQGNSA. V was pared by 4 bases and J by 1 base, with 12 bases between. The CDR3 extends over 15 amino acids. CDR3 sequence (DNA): TGTGCCAGCAGCTCACCGGGAGCCCGCACAGATACGCAGTATTTT. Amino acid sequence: CASSSPGARTDTQYF. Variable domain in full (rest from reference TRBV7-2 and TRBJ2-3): GAGVSQSPSNKVTEKGKDVELRCDPISGHTALYWYRQSLGQGLEFLIYFQGNSAPDKSGLPSDRFSAERTGGSVSTLTIQRTQQEDSAVYLCASSSPGARTDTQYFGPGTRLTVL.

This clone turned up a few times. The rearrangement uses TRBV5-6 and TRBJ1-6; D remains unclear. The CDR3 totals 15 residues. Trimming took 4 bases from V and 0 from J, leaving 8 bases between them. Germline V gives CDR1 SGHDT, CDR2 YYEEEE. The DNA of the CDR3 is TGTGCCAGCAGCCGTGGGAGCTCCTATAATTCACCCCTCCACTTT. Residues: CASSRGSSYNSPLHF.

Here the CDR3 reads CASSPRGRNYEQYF. Written as DNA, the CDR3 is TGTGCCAGCAGTCCCAGGGGGCGGAACTACGAGCAGTACTTC. The chain combines TRBV5-6 with TRBJ2-7; TRBD1 matches 8 bases. The V gene's germline CDR1 is SGHDT and CDR2 YYEEEE. Losses at the gene ends were 5 bases for V and 3 bases for J; bases not matched to a gene: 7. The CDR3 extends over 14 amino acids.

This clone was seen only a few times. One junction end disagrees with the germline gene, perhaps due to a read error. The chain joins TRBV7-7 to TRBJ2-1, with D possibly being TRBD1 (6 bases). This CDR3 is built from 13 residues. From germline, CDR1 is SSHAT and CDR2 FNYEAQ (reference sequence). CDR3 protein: CASSLETGNEQFF. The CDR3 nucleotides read TGTGCTAGCAGCTTAGAGACAGGCAATGAGCAGTTCTTC.

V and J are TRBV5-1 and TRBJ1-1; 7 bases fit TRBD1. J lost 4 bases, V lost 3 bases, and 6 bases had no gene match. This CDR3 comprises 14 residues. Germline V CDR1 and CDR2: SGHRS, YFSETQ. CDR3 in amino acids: CASSSGQVATEAFF. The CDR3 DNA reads TGCGCCAGCAGCTCTGGACAGGTCGCCACTGAAGCTTTCTTT.

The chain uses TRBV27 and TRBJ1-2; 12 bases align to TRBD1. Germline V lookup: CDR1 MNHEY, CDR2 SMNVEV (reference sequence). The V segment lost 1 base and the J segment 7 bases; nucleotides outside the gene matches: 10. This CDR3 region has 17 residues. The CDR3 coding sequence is TGTGCCAGCAGTTTATACGGGACAGGGGGCGCCTCCTCTGGCTACACCTTC. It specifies CASSLYGTGGASSGYTF.

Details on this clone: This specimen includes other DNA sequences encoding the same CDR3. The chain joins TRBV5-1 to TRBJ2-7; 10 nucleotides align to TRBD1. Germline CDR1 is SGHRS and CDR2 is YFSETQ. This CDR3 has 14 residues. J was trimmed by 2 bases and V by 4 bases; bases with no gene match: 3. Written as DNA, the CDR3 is TGCGCCAGCAGCCGAGGACAGGGGGCCTACGAGCAGTACTTC. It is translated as CASSRGQGAYEQYF.

CDR3 protein: CASSIDLRDLYF. The CDR3 DNA follows: TGTGCCAGTAGTATAGATCTCAGGGATCTGTACTTC. V is TRBV19 and J is TRBJ2-7; tentative D call: TRBD1 (5 bases). V was pared by 0 bases and J by 12 bases, with 12 bases between. The length of the CDR3 is 12 residues. In germline, CDR1 is LNHDA, CDR2 SQIVND (reference sequence).

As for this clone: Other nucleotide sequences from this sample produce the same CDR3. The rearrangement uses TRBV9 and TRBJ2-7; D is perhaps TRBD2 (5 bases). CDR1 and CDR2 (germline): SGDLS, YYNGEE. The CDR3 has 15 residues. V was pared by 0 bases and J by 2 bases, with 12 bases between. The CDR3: CASSVGAGPPYEQYF. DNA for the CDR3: TGTGCCAGCAGCGTAGGTGCGGGTCCCCCCTACGAGCAGTACTTC.

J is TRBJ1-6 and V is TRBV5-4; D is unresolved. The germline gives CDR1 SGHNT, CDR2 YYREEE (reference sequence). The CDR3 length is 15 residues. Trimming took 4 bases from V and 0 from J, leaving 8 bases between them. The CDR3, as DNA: TGTGCCAGCAGCCTCGGGAGCTCCTATAATTCACCCCTCCACTTT. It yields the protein CASSLGSSYNSPLHF.

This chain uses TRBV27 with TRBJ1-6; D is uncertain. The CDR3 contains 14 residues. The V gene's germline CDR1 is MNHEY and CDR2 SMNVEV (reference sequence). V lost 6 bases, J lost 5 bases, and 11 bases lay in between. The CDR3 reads CASRMQANNSPLHF. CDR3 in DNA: TGTGCCAGCAGAATGCAGGCTAATAATTCACCCCTCCACTTT.

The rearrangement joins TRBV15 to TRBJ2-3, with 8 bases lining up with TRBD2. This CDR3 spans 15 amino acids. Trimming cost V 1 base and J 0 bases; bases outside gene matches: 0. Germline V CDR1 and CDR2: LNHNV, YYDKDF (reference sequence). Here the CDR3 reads CATSRAGGSTDTQYF. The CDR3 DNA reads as TGTGCCACCAGCAGAGCGGGGGGGAGCACAGATACGCAGTATTTT.

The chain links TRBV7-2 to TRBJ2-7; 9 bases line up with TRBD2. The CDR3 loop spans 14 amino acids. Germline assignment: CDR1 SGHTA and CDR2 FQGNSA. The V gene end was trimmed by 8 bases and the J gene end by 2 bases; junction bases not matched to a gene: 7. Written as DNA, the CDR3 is TGTGCCAGCCGGGTTAGCGGGGGCACCTACGAGCAGTACTTC. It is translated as CASRVSGGTYEQYF.

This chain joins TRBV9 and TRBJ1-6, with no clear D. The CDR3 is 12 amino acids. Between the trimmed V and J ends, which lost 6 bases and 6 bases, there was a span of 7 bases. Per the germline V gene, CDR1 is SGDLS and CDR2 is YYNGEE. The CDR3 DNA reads TGTGCCAGCAACATCGCTAATTCACCCCTCCACTTT. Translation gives CASNIANSPLHF.

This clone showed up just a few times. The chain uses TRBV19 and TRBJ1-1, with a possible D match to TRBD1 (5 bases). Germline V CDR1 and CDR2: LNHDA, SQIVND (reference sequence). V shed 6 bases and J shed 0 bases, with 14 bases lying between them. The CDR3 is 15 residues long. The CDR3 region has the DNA TGTGCCAGTAGCCCAGGTAAGGGGCTGAACACTGAAGCTTTCTTT. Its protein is CASSPGKGLNTEAFF.

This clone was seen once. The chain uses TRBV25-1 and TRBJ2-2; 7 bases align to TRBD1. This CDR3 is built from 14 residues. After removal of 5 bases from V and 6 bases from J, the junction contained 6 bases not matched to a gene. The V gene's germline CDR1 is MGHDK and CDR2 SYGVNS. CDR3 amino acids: CASSIQGLPGELFF. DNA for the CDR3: TGTGCCAGCAGTATACAGGGGCTCCCCGGGGAGCTGTTTTTT.

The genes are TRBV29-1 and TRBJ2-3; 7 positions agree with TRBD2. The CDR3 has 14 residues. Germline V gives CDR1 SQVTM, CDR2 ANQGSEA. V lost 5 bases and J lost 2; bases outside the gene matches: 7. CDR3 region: CSVTQRGLTDTQYF. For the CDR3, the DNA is TGCAGCGTTACCCAGCGGGGCCTCACAGATACGCAGTATTTT.

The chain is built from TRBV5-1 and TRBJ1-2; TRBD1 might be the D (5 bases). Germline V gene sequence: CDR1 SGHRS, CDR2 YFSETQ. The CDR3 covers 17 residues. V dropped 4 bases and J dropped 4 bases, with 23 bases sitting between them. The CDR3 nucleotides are TGCGCCAGCAGCCACAACAGCCTAGGGACTTTAAGCTATGGCTACACCTTC. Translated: CASSHNSLGTLSYGYTF.

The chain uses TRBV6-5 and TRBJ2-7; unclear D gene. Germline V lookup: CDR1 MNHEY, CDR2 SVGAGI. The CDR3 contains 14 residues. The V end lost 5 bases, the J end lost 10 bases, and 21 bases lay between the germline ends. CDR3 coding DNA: TGTGCCAGCAGTCCAAGTCCTACCTCAGGTCACCAGTACTTC. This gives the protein CASSPSPTSGHQYF.

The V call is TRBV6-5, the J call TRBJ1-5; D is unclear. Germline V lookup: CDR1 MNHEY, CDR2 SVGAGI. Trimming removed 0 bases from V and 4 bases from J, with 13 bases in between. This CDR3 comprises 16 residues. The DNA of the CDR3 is TGTGCCAGCAGTTACTCGAGCCGAGGAGGAAATCAGCCCCAGCATTTT. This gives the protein CASSYSSRGGNQPQHF.

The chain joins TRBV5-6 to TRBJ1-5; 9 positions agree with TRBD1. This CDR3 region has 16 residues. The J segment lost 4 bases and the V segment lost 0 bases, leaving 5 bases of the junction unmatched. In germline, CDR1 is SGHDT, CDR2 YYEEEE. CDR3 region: CASSLGGGTGNQPQHF. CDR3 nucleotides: TGTGCCAGCAGCTTGGGTGGAGGGACAGGGAATCAGCCCCAGCATTTT.

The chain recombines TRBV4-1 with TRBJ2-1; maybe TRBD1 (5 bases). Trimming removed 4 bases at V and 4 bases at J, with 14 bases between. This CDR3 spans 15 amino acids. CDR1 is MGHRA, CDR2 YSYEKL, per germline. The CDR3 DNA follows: TGCGCCAGCAGCCCCCCAGGGAATCGATACAATGAGCAGTTCTTC. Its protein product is CASSPPGNRYNEQFF.

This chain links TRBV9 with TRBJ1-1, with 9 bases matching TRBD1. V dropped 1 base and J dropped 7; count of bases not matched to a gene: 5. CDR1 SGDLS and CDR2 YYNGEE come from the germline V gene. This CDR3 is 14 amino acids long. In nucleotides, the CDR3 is TGTGCCAGCAGCGTATACGGACAGGGGTTTGAAGCTTTCTTT. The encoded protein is CASSVYGQGFEAFF.